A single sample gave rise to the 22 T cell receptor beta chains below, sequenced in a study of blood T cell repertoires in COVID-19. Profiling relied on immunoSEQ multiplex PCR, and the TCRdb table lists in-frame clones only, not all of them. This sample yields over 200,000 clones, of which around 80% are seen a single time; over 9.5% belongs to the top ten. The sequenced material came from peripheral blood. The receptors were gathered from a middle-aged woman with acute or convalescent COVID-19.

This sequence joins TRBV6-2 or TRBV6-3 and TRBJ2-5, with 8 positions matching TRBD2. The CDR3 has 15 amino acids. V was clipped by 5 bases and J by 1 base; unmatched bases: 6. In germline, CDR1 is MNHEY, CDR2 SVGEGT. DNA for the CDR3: TGTGCCAGCAGTGCCGGACTAGCCTCCCAAGAGACCCAGTACTTC. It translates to CASSAGLASQETQYF.

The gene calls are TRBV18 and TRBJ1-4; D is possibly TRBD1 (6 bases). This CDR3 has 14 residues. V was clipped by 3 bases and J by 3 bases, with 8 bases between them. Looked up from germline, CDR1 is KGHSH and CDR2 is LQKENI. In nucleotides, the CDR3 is TGTGCCAGCTCACCCAGGGGAGCTAATGAAAAACTGTTTTTT. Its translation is CASSPRGANEKLFF.

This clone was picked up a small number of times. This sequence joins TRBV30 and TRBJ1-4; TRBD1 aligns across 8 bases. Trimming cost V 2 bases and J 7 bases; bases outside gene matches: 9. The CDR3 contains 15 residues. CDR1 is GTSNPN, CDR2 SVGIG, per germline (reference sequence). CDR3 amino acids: CAWSPRTGKGEKLFF. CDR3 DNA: TGTGCCTGGAGTCCCCGGACAGGGAAGGGTGAAAAACTGTTTTTT.

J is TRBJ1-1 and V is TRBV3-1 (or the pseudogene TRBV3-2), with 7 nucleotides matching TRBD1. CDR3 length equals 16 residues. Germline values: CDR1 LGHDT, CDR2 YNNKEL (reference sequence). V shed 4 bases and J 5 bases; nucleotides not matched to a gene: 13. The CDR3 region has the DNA TGTGCCAGCAGCCGAGGGGCAGGGGGGAGGAGAACTGAAGCTTTCTTT. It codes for CASSRGAGGRRTEAFF.

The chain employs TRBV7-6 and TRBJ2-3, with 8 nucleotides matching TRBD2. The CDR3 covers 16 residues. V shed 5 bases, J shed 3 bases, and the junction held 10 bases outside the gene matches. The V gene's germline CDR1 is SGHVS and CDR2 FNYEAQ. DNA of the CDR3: TGTGCCAGCAGCGCTAGCTCGGGGGGGCATACAGATACGCAGTATTTT. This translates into CASSASSGGHTDTQYF.

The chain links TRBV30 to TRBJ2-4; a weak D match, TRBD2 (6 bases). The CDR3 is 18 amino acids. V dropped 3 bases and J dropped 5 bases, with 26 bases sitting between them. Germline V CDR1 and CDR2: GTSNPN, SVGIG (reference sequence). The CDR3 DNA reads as TGTGCCTGGAGATCACCCTCCCGAGCGAGCGAGCGGGAAAACATTCAGTACTTC. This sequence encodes CAWRSPSRASERENIQYF.

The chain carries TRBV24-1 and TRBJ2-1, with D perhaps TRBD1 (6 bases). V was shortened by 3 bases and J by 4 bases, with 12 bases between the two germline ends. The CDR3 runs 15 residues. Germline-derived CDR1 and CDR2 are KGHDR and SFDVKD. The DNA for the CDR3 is TGTGCCACCAGTGATACAGGGATGGGGTACAATGAGCAGTTCTTC. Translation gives CATSDTGMGYNEQFF.

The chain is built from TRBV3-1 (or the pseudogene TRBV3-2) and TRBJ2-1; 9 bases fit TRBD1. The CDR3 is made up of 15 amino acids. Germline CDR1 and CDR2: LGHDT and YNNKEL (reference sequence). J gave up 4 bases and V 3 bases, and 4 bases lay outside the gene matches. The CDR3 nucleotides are TGTGCCAGCAGCCAGTGGGGACAGGGTTACAATGAGCAGTTCTTC. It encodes CASSQWGQGYNEQFF.

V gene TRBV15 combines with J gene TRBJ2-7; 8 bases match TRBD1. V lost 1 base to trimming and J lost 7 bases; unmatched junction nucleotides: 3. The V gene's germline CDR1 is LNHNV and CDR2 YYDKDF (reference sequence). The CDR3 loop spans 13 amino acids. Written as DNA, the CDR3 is TGTGCCACCAGCAGAGTCCGGGACAGGGAGCAGTACTTC. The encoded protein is CATSRVRDREQYF.

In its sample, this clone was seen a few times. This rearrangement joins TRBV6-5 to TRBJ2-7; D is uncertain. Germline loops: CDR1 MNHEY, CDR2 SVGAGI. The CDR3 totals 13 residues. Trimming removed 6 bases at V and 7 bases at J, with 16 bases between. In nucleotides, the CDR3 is TGTGCCAGCAGCCCAATATCCTCTACGGAGCAGTACTTC. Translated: CASSPISSTEQYF.

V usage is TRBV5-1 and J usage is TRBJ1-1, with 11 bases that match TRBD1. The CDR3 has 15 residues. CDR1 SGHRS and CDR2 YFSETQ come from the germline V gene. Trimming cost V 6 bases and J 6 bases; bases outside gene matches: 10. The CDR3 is CASTWTGGMGAEAFF. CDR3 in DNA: TGCGCCAGCACCTGGACAGGGGGCATGGGGGCTGAAGCTTTCTTT.

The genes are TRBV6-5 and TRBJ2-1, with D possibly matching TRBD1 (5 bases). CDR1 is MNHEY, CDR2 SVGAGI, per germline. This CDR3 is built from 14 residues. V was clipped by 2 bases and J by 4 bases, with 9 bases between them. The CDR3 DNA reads TGTGCCAGCAGTTACGACAGACCTTACAATGAGCAGTTCTTC. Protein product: CASSYDRPYNEQFF.

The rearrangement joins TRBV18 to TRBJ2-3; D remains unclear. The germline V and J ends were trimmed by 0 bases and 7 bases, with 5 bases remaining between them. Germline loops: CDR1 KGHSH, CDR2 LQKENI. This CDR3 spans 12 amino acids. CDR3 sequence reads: CASSPPTYTQYF. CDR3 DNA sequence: TGTGCCAGCTCACCACCGACATATACGCAGTATTTT.

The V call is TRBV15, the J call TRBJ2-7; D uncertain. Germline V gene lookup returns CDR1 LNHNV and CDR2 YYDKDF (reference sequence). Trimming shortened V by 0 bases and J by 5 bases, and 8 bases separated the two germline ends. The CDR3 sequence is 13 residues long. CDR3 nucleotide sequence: TGTGCCACCAGCAGAGATTATACGGACGAGCAGTACTTC. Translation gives CATSRDYTDEQYF. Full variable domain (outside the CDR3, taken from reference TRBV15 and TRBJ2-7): DAMVIQNPRYQVTQFGKPVTLSCSQTLNHNVMYWYQQKSSQAPKLLFHYYDKDFNNEADTPDNFQSRRPNTSFCFLDIRSPGLGDTAMYLCATSRDYTDEQYFGPGTRLTVT.

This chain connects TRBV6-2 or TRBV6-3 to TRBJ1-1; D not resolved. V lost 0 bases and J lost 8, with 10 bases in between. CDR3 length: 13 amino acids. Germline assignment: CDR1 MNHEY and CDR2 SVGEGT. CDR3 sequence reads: CASSYSKAREAFF. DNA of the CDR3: TGTGCCAGCAGTTACTCCAAGGCCAGGGAAGCTTTCTTT.

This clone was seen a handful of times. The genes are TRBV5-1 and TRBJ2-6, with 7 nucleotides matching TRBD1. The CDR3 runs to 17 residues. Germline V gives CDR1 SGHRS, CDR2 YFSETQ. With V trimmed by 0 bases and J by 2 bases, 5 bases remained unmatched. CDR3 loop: CASSLVGGRAGANVLTF. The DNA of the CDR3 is TGCGCCAGCAGCTTGGTAGGGGGCAGGGCTGGGGCCAACGTCCTGACTTTC.

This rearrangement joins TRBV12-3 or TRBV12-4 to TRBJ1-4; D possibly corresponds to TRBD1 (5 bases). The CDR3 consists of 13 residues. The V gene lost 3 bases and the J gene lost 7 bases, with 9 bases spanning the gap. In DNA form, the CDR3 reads TGTGCCAGCAGTTTGGGGGGGGGTGAAAAACTGTTTTTT. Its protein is CASSLGGGEKLFF.

CDR3 amino acids: CASSKALSGLKDQPQHF. The DNA of the CDR3 is TGTGCCAGCAGCAAAGCGCTTTCTGGACTTAAGGATCAGCCCCAGCATTTT. The chain joins TRBV21-1 to TRBJ1-5. TRBV21-1 is classified as a pseudogene. The CDR3 is 17 amino acids.

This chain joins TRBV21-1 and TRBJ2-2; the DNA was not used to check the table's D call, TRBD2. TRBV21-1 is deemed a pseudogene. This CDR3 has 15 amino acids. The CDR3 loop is CASSPRVWNTGELFF. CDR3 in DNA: TGTGCCAGCAGCCCACGGGTTTGGAACACCGGGGAGCTGTTTTTT.

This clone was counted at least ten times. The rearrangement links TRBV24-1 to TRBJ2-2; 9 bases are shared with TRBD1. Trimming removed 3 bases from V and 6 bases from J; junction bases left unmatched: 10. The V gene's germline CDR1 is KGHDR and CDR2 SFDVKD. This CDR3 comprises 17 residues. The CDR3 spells CATSDTRGQGSSGELFF. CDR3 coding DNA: TGTGCCACCAGTGATACTCGGGGACAGGGTTCGTCCGGGGAGCTGTTTTTT.

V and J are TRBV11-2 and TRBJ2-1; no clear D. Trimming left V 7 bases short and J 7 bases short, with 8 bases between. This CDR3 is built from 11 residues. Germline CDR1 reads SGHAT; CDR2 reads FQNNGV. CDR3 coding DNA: TGTGCCAGCACCCCTAGTAATGAGCAGTTCTTC. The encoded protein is CASTPSNEQFF. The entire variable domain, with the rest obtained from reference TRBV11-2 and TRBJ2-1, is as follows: EAGVAQSPRYKIIEKRQSVAFWCNPISGHATLYWYQQILGQGPKLLIQFQNNGVVDDSQLPKDRFSAERLKGVDSTLKIQPAKLEDSAVYLCASTPSNEQFFGPGTRLTVL.

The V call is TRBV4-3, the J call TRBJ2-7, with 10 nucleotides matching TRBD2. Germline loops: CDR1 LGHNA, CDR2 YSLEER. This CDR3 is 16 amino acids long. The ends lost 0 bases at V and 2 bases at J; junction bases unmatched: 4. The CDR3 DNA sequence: TGCGCCAGCAGCCAAGATGGTAGCGGGAGGACCTACGAGCAGTACTTC. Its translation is CASSQDGSGRTYEQYF.